This TCR beta chain was found in a study of OX40 agonist ivuxolimab in advanced cancers. Study-wide context: Ivuxolimab was delivered to patients intravenously every 2 weeks at doses spanning 0.01 to 10 mg/kg.

Sequenced by immunoSEQ multiplex PCR; TCRdb stores in-frame clones only, minus some. Here the sample spans roughly 80,000 clones, 75% to 85% being singletons. This CDR3 comprises 13 residues. Germline values: CDR1 SGHRS, CDR2 YFSETQ. Trimming removed 0 bases from V and 5 bases from J, with 6 bases in between. General study results and limits: In the expanded peripheral T cells, antigen specificity was never determined.

Notes on this clone: Its target is unknown.

The sequences come from CD4+ or CD8+ T cells sorted from blood, collected in a trial of the OX40 agonist ivuxolimab. V and J are TRBV5-1 and TRBJ2-4; maybe TRBD1 (6 bases). This sequence originates from an adult with an advanced solid tumor such as melanoma, head and neck, liver or kidney cancer. The CDR3 loop is CASSLEGENIQYF. CDR3 nucleotide sequence: TGCGCCAGCAGCTTGGAGGGGGAAAACATTCAGTACTTC.